The 10 T cell receptor beta chains presented below share a single source sample, sequenced in a study of radiotherapy plus CTLA-4 blockade in lung cancer. Sequencing was performed with immunoSEQ multiplex PCR; in TCRdb, only in-frame clones are kept and a portion is missing. The table lists tens of thousands of clones, roughly 84% of them singletons. This sample comprised peripheral blood, obtained from a patient treated with radiotherapy plus ipilimumab. The source is a human donor with non-small cell lung cancer whose response to radiotherapy plus ipilimumab could not be evaluated.

J is TRBJ2-7 and V is TRBV5-4, with 10 bases lining up with TRBD1. Looked up from germline, CDR1 is SGHNT and CDR2 is YYREEE (reference sequence). Losses at the gene ends were 4 bases for V and 5 bases for J; bases not matched to a gene: 6. The CDR3 consists of 14 residues. In DNA, the CDR3 is TGTGCCAGCAGCCCCCCGACAGGGGGCGACGAGCAGTACTTC. This translates into CASSPPTGGDEQYF.

The rearrangement uses TRBV27 and TRBJ1-1, with D possibly TRBD1 on 5 matching bases. Germline CDR1 MNHEY, CDR2 SMNVEV (reference sequence). Trimming cost V 6 bases and J 7 bases, with 9 bases left between them. The CDR3 covers 11 residues. The CDR3, as DNA: TGTGCCAGCAGAGGGGTTAATGAAGCTTTCTTT. The encoded protein is CASRGVNEAFF.

The genes are TRBV25-1 and TRBJ1-6, with a weak D call TRBD1 (6 bases). Trimming removed 4 bases at V and 4 bases at J, with 17 bases between. The CDR3 is 17 amino acids. Germline loops: CDR1 MGHDK, CDR2 SYGVNS. CDR3 in DNA: TGTGCCAGCAGTGCCCTTGGGAGGGGGGGATATAATTCACCCCTCCACTTT. Translation gives CASSALGRGGYNSPLHF. The full variable domain, its missing parts supplied by reference TRBV25-1 and TRBJ1-6, is EADIYQTPRYLVIGTGKKITLECSQTMGHDKMYWYQQDPGMELHLIHYSYGVNSTEKGDLSSESTVSRIRTEHFPLTLESARPSHTSQYLCASSALGRGGYNSPLHFGNGTRLTVT.

The rearrangement uses TRBV5-1 and TRBJ2-7; 7 positions agree with TRBD1. J gave up 6 bases and V 1 base, and 7 bases lay outside the gene matches. CDR3 size: 14 residues. From germline, CDR1 is SGHRS and CDR2 YFSETQ. CDR3 region: CASSLRTGPGEQYF. As DNA, the CDR3 is TGCGCCAGCAGCTTGAGGACAGGCCCGGGCGAGCAGTACTTC.

In DNA form, the CDR3 reads TGTGCCAGCAGCCCCGGACAGGGAAATGGCTACACCTTC. This encodes CASSPGQGNGYTF. This chain uses TRBV6-6 with TRBJ1-2; TRBD1 agrees at 8 bases. V lost 6 bases, J lost 6 bases, and 6 bases stayed unmatched. The germline CDR1 and CDR2 sequences are MNHNY and SVGAGI (reference sequence). The CDR3 runs to 13 residues.

The chain's CDR3 is CASSDPFLSQNEQFF. CDR3 bases: TGTGCCAGCAGTGACCCCTTTTTATCCCAGAATGAGCAGTTCTTC. This chain joins TRBV6-4 and TRBJ2-1; D unclear. Germline V gene lookup returns CDR1 MRHNA and CDR2 SNTAGT. Trimming pared 2 bases from V and 7 bases from J, leaving 15 bases between. The CDR3 is made up of 15 amino acids.

Here the CDR3 reads CAWSSGVLGKETQYF. In nucleotides, the CDR3 is TGTGCCTGGAGTTCGGGGGTTTTGGGGAAGGAGACCCAGTACTTC. J is TRBJ2-5 and V is TRBV30; maybe TRBD2 (6 bases). V was clipped by 2 bases and J by 5 bases, with 18 bases between them. The CDR3 is made up of 15 amino acids. Germline V gene sequence: CDR1 GTSNPN, CDR2 SVGIG (reference sequence).

The J gene is TRBJ1-2, the V gene TRBV7-9; D unresolved. Germline V gives CDR1 SEHNR, CDR2 FQNEAQ (reference sequence). Trimming took 1 base from V and 2 from J, leaving 11 bases between them. This CDR3 is 15 amino acids long. This CDR3 is CASSLGPSLNYGYTF. The DNA for the CDR3 is TGTGCCAGCAGCTTAGGTCCCAGTTTGAACTATGGCTACACCTTC. Together with reference TRBV7-9 and TRBJ1-2, the CDR3 gives the full variable domain: DTGVSQNPRHKITKRGQNVTFRCDPISEHNRLYWYRQTLGQGPEFLTYFQNEAQLEKSRLLSDRFSAERPKGSFSTLEIQRTEQGDSAMYLCASSLGPSLNYGYTFGSGTRLTVV.

The chain links TRBV5-4 to TRBJ2-3; no clear D gene. Trimming removed 0 bases from V and 3 bases from J, with 5 bases in between. The CDR3 extends over 13 amino acids. CDR1 is SGHNT, CDR2 YYREEE, per germline (reference sequence). CDR3 in amino acids: CASSLGQTDTQYF. The CDR3 DNA reads TGTGCCAGCAGCTTGGGTCAGACAGATACGCAGTATTTT.

The chain links TRBV9 to TRBJ1-2; 8 positions match TRBD1. The CDR3 extends over 15 amino acids. From germline, CDR1 is SGDLS and CDR2 YYNGEE. V trimming: 0 bases; J trimming: 3 bases; junction bases outside the gene matches: 4. This CDR3 reads CASSVGTGGDYGYTF. CDR3 DNA: TGTGCCAGCAGCGTAGGAACAGGGGGGGACTATGGCTACACCTTC.